This T cell receptor beta chain was found in a study of T-cell reconstitution after alpha-beta-depleted transplantation in children (dated by TCRdb to 2015 to 2016). Background for the entire study: Using TCR repertoire profiling, the study quantitatively followed how T-cell immune reconstitution unfolded in children after TCRalphabeta/CD19-depleted allogeneic hematopoietic cell transplantation. Results the study describes overall, beyond this receptor: The apparently early recovery of alphabetaT-cell counts about two months after transplant reportedly depended on only several hundred rapidly expanded clones that came from non-depleted graft cells. The frequencies of hyperexpanded clones fell over the following months, and after one year, T-cell counts and TCRbeta diversity were mostly attributed to newly produced T cells. In some patients, high TCRbeta diversity at day 60 was attributed to recipient T cells and intrathymic progenitors that had survived conditioning.

This clonotype was seen more than once but under ten times. What antigen it recognizes has not been identified. No clone much larger than this one lies a single base away; base qualities are absent. The method behind the library was PCR. The run used an Illumina HiSeq 2500. TCR libraries were prepared with molecular barcoding, using unique molecular identifiers to normalize TCRbeta repertoire quantification. TCRdb passed the public sequencing reads through fastp at Q25 and MiXCR, retaining productive beta sequences. Each entry is one CDR3 protein sequence, shown with its most common DNA and genes. This sample gives some 9,000 distinct CDR3 sequences in total; approximately 15% of them show up just once. The ten largest make up approximately 90% of the sample. The meaning of the sample's time point label: day 60 (about 2 months) after transplantation. What the treatment or condition label conveys for this sample: allogeneic hematopoietic cell transplantation with graft depleted of TCRalphabeta T cells and CD19 B cells. The children who served as transplant recipients had been given grafts of TCRalphabeta/CD19-depleted allogeneic hematopoietic cells.

Sequences were derived from PBMCs, mostly from graft donor cells, sampled 60 days after TCRalphabeta/CD19-depleted stem cell transplant. This TCR was sampled from a girl under three years old who had a stem cell transplant for combined immunodeficiency, so the T cells may come from the graft donor.

The bases are TGCGCCAGCAGGCGTGAGGGGGCACCTTCCTACGAGCAGTACTTC. Its translation reads: CASRREGAPSYEQYF. This sequence uses TRBV5-1 and TRBJ2-7; TRBD1 aligns with 7 central bases. Spanning cysteine to phenylalanine, the CDR3 consists of 15 amino acids. The kept DNA is CDR3 alone, 45 bases in frame from the first base. For CDR1 and CDR2, the germline V gene lists SGHRS and YFSETQ. V is pruned by 5 bases and J by 1 base, leaving 9 bases of the junction without a gene match.